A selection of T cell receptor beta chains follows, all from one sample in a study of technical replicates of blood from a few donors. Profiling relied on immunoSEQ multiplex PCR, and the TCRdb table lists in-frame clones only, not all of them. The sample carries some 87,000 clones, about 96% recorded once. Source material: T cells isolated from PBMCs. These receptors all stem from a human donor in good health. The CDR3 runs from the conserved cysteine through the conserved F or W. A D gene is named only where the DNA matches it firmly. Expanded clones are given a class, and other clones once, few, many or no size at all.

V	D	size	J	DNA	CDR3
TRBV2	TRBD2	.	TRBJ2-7	TGTGCCAGCAGGGAGACTAGCGGGAGCTCCTACGAGCAGTACTTC	CASRETSGSSYEQYF
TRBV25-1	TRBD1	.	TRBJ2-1	TGTGCCAGCAGTGAATTTTTAGGGGGCACCCCGTACAATGAGCAGTTCTTC	CASSEFLGGTPYNEQFF
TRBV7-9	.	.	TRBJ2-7	TGTGCCAGCAGCTTAGCGGGGGAGGCCTACGAGCAGTACTTC	CASSLAGEAYEQYF
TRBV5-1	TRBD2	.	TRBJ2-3	TGCGCCAGCAGCTTGAGGACTAGCGGGAGGACAGATACGCAGTATTTT	CASSLRTSGRTDTQYF
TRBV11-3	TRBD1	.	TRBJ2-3	TGTGCCAGCAGCTCCCCCTCTACCCGGACAGGGACGACAGATACGCAGTATTTT	CASSSPSTRTGTTDTQYF
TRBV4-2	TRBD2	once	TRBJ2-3	TGTGCCAGCAGCATACAGCTAGCGGGAGAAACAGATACGCAGTATTTT	CASSIQLAGETDTQYF
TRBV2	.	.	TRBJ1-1	TGTGCCAGCAGCCCTCCGGGGAGTACTGAAGCTTTCTTT	CASSPPGSTEAFF
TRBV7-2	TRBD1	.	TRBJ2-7	TGTGCCAGCAGCTTAGGAGTGGCCGGGACAGGGGACGAGCAGTACTTC	CASSLGVAGTGDEQYF
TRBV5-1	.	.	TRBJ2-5	TGCGCCAGCAGCTTGGGAACAGGGCAAGAGACCCAGTACTTC	CASSLGTGQETQYF
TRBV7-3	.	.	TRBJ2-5	TGTGCCAGCAGCTTAGGGCTGACAGCCCCCCAAGAGACCCAGTACTTC	CASSLGLTAPQETQYF
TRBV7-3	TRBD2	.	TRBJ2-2	TGTGCCAGCAGCGTACTAGCGGGAGGTTCGGACACCGGGGAGCTGTTTTTT	CASSVLAGGSDTGELFF
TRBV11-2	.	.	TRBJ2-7	TGTGCCAGCAGCGGCGGCAGATCCTACGAGCAGTACTTC	CASSGGRSYEQYF
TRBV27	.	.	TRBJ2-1	TGTGCCAGCAGTTTAGGACCCCGGCCGGACACCCATGAGCAGTTCTTC	CASSLGPRPDTHEQFF
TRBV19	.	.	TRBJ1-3	TGTGCCAGTACCGGGATCACAACGGGAAACACCATATATTTT	CASTGITTGNTIYF
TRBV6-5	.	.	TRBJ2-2	TGTGCCAGCAGTTACTTCACGAACACCGGGGAGCTGTTTTTT	CASSYFTNTGELFF
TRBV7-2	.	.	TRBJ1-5	TGTGCCAGCAGCTTACAGTATCAGCCCCAGCATTTT	CASSLQYQPQHF
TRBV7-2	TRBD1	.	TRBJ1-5	TGTGCCAGCAGTCGATCCGGGACAGGGGGCTACGGCAATCAGCCCCAGCATTTT	CASSRSGTGGYGNQPQHF
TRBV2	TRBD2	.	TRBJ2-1	TGTGCCAGCAGCTTAGCGGGAGGGCTGTACAATGAGCAGTTCTTC	CASSLAGGLYNEQFF
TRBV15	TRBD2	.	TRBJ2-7	TGTGCCACCAGCTGGGGGGGGGACTACGAGCAGTACTTC	CATSWGGDYEQYF